This T cell receptor (beta chain) came from a study of blood T cell repertoires in COVID-19. Study overall: Spain, Italy and the United States supplied samples that represented acute and convalescent COVID-19.

The age range of participants was roughly 18 to 90 years, with residence in approximately 25 US areas. Donors of Cohort 3 who recovered were those that had two negative PCRs, clearance, or symptom resolution. TCRdb keeps only in-frame clones here, not all; method: immunoSEQ multiplex PCR. This sample has fewer than 350,000 clones, with 80% to 90% found just once. There are 16 residues in the CDR3. The chain employs TRBV12-1 and TRBJ1-2; the D call in the table, TRBD1, was not verified against the DNA. TRBV12-1 is designated a pseudogene. The receptor was isolated from a young man who had recovered from COVID-19. The sample taken for sequencing was PBMCs or T cells enriched from blood (not recorded which). CDR3 coding DNA: TGTGCCAGCAGCTTTGCAGCAGGGGGCTCTAACTATGGCTACACCTTC. Protein: CASSFAAGGSNYGYTF.